This entry describes one T cell receptor (beta chain). The antigen it recognizes is unknown. No much larger clone is present one base from it, and per-base qualities are unavailable. This sample was taken from a study of CD4 T cells in relation to SARS-CoV-2 and coronaviruses (dated by TCRdb to about 2021). A note on the overall study: Patient-derived lymphoblastoid cell lines were used to map the HLA restriction of shared crossreactive spike epitopes. The study assessed, at the TCR clonotype level, memory CD4+ T cell crossreactivity between SARS-CoV-2 and common cold coronavirus spike proteins. The Adaptive Biotechnologies TCR-sequencing kit was used to sequence samples from a few pre-COVID donors and the naive versus memory experiments, whereas other data were Illumina-based. A different, Illumina-based TCR-beta assay was used to sequence expansion assays from other donors in the study.

CD4+ T cells from unexposed donors were collected before the COVID-19 pandemic (2011-2018). Naive and memory CD4+ T cells were separated from cryopreserved PBMCs through CD4 enrichment, which was followed by EasySep naive CD4+ T cell enrichment. Leukapheresis product for the unexposed donors was purchased commercially. PBMCs were isolated from leukapheresis product or whole blood by Ficoll-Paque PLUS gradient centrifugation. PBMCs were either cryopreserved at -140°C or used fresh in the expansion assay. The QIAamp Micro DNA Kit was used to extract genomic DNA from the CD4+ T cells. V drops 2 bases and J drops 4 bases, leaving 12 bases in between. Looking up the germline V gene yields CDR1 KGHSH and CDR2 LQKENI. From cysteine to phenylalanine, the CDR3 is 15 amino acids long. This entry keeps only the CDR3 DNA: 45 bases, framed from base 1. Uncultured naive and memory CD4+ T cell DNA received deep-resolution immunoSEQ TCR-beta sequencing. In the source study's methods: During preprocessing, nonproductive sequences were discarded, as were any CDR3s that did not begin with C, did not end with F or W, or were shorter than 7 amino acids. Cultured and uncultured naive and memory CD4+ repertoires were searched for previously identified spike- and CEF-reactive CDR3s. Pairwise Levenshtein distance, computed with the stringdist R package after three terminal residues were trimmed from each end, was used as the measure of CDR3 homology. TCRdb limited this immuneACCESS table to in-frame rearrangements with V and J called. A share of clones is missing; checked studies link under half to unresolved V genes, and the rest is unexplained. V and J calls and clone size are those listed in that table; D and trimming were worked out from the DNA. The sample table shows some 64,000 clones, and over 90% are seen once. The ten largest clones add up to around 0.14% of the sample.

Study-level results and caveats: Crossreactive clones showed significantly weaker SARS-CoV-2-driven expansion than monoreactive clones, consistent with antigenic imprinting. Pre-pandemic and post-infection samples were not both contributed by any donor, so tracing of the source of pre-existing responses was limited. Small numbers of patients and of tested TCRs limited the study. Crossreactivity analysis was centred on spike protein, so crossreactivity against other viral proteins was not assessed. Naive versus memory sequencing indicated that memory recall responses, rather than primary responses primed during culture, are detected by the assay. Memory CD4+ clonotypes crossrecognizing SARS-CoV-2 and at least one common cold coronavirus spike were found in 60% to 70% of donors.

The sequenced material came from naive CD4+ T cells from PBMCs. According to the study, the label for this sample's cell subset or site signals: naive CD4+ T cells isolated by negative enrichment. Rearrangement joined TRBV18 to TRBJ1-5, and perhaps TRBD1 as D gene, on 6 matching bases. The receptor's source is a human donor in good health. The DNA sequence is given as TGTGCCAGCTCACCAACGGCAGGGGTGAATCAGCCCCAGCATTTT. Translated, this is CASSPTAGVNQPQHF.